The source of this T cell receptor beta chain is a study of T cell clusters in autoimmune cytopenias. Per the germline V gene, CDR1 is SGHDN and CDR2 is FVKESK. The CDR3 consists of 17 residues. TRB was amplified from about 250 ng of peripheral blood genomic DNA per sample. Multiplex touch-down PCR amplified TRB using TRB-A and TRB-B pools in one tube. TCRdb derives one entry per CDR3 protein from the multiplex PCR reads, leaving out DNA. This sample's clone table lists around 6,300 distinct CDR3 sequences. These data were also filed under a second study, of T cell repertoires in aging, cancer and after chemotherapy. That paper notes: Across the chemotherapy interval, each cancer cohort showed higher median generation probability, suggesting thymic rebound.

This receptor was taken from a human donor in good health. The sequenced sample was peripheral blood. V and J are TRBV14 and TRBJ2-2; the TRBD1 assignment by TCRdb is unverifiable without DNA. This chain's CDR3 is CASSPTFGVGDTGELFF. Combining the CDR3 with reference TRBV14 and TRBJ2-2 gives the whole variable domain EAGVTQFPSHSVIEKGQTVTLRCDPISGHDNLYWYRRVMGKEIKFLLHFVKESKQDESGMPNNRFLAERTGGTYSTLKVQPAELEDSGVYFCASSPTFGVGDTGELFFGEGSRLTVL.